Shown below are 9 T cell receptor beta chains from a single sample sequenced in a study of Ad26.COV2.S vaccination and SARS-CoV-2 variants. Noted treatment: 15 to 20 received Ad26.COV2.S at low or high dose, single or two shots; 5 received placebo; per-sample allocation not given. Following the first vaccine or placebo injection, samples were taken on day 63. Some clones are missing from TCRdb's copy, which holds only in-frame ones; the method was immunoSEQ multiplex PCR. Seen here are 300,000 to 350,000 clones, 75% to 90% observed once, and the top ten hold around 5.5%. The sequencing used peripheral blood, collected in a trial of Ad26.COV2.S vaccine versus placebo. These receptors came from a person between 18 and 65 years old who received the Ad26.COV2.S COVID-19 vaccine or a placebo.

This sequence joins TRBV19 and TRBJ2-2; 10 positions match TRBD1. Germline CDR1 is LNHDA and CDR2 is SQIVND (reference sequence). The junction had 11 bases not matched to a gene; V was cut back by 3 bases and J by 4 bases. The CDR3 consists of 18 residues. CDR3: CASSMEGGGQGITGELFF. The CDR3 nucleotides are TGTGCCAGTAGTATGGAAGGAGGGGGACAGGGGATCACCGGGGAGCTGTTTTTT.

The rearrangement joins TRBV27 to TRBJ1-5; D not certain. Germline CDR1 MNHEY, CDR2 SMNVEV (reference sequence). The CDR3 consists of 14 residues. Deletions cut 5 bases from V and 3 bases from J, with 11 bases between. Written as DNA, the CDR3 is TGTGCCAGCAGTCCATTCCGATACAATCAGCCCCAGCATTTT. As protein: CASSPFRYNQPQHF.

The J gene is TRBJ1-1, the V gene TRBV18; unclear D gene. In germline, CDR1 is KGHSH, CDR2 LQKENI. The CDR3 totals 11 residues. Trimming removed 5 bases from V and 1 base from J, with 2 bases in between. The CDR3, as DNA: TGTGCCAGCTCAGAGAACACTGAAGCTTTCTTT. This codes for CASSENTEAFF.

The CDR3 reads CASRAGQGRNGYTF. The CDR3 bases are TGTGCCAGCAGGGCGGGACAGGGACGAAATGGCTACACCTTC. The V gene is TRBV6-5, the J gene TRBJ1-2; TRBD1 aligns across 9 bases. V lost 6 bases and J lost 6; bases outside the gene matches: 8. The germline V gene has CDR1 MNHEY and CDR2 SVGAGI. The CDR3 contains 14 residues.

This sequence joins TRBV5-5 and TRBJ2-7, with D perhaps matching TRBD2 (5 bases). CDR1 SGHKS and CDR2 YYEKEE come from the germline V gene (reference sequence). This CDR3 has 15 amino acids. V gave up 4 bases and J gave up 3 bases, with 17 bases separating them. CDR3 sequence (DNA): TGTGCCAGCAGCGGCGAACCGGGAACTATCTACGAGCAGTACGTC. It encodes CASSGEPGTIYEQYV.

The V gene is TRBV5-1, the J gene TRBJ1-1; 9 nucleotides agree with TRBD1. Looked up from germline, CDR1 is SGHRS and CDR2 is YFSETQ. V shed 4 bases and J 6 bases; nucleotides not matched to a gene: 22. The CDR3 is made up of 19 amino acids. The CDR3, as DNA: TGCGCCAGCAGCCCCCTCTCCCCCGGACAGGGGTTTTTTTGGGCTGAAGCTTTCTTT. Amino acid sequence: CASSPLSPGQGFFWAEAFF.

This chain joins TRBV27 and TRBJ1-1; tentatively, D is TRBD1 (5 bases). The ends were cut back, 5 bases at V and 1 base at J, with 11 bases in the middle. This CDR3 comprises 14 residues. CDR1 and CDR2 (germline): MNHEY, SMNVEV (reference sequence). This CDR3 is CASSEITGNTEAFF. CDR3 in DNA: TGTGCCAGCAGTGAGATCACAGGGAACACTGAAGCTTTCTTT.

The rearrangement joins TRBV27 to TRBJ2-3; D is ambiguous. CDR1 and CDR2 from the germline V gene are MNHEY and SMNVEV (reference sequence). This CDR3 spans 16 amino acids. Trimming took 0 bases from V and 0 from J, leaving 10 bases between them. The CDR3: CASSLSWGTSTDTQYF. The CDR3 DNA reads TGTGCCAGCAGTTTATCTTGGGGTACTAGCACAGATACGCAGTATTTT.

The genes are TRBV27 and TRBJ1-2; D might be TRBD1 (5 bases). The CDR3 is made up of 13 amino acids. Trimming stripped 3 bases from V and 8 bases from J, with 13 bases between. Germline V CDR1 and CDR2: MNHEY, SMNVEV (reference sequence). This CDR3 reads CASSLLGGEGYTF. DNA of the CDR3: TGTGCCAGCAGTTTGTTGGGGGGGGAAGGCTACACCTTC.